This record covers a single T cell receptor beta chain. The ends were cut back, 4 bases at V and 10 bases at J, with 20 bases in the middle. This CDR3 contains 14 residues. In germline, CDR1 is SGHRS, CDR2 YFSETQ. This sample is part of a study of cytomegalovirus exposure and HLA in healthy donors. Repertoires were generated with immunoSEQ multiplex PCR, while TCRdb's copy carries only in-frame clones and drops some. The sample has about 120,000 clones, under 90% seen once. The genes are TRBV5-1 and TRBJ1-2, with a weak D call TRBD1 (5 bases). Sequencing used PBMCs. The sequence came from a woman in her twenties or thirties in good health and CMV-seronegative. The CDR3: CASSPLYPQGLYTF. Written as DNA, the CDR3 is TGCGCCAGCAGCCCCCTATATCCCCAGGGACTCTACACCTTC. Looking up the rest from reference TRBV5-1 and TRBJ1-2 gives the full variable domain: KAGVTQTPRYLIKTRGQQVTLSCSPISGHRSVSWYQQTPGQGLQFLFEYFSETQRNKGNFPGRFSGRQFSNSRSEMNVSTLELGDSALYLCASSPLYPQGLYTFGSGTRLTVV.